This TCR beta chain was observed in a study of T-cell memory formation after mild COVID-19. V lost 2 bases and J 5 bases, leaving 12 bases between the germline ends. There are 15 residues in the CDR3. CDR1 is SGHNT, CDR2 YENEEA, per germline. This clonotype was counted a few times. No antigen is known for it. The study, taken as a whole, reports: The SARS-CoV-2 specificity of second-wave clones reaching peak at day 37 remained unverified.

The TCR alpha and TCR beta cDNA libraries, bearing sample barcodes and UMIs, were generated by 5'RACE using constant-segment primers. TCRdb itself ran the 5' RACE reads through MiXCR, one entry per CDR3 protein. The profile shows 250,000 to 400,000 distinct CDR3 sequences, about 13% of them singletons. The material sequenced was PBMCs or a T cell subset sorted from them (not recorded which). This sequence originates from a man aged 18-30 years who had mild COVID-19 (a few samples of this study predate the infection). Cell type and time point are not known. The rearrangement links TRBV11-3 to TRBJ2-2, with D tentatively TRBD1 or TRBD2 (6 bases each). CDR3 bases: TGTGCCAGCAGCTTACGGATAGGGGGGACCGGGGAGCTGTTTTTT. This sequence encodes CASSLRIGGTGELFF.